The 16 T cell receptor beta chains listed next were all sequenced from one sample in a study of blood T cell repertoires in COVID-19. Sequenced by immunoSEQ multiplex PCR; TCRdb stores in-frame clones only, minus some. The sample records 100,000 or so clones, over 65% being singletons. The sequenced material came from peripheral blood. These receptors originate from a human donor in a cohort sampled during active COVID-19.

This rearrangement joins TRBV5-6 to TRBJ1-1; 8 positions agree with TRBD1. Germline V lookup: CDR1 SGHDT, CDR2 YYEEEE. CDR3 length equals 12 residues. Losses at the gene ends were 3 bases for V and 11 bases for J; bases not matched to a gene: 6. The CDR3 spells CASSSRTGWAFF. The DNA for the CDR3 is TGTGCCAGCAGCTCCAGGACAGGGTGGGCTTTCTTT.

The rearrangement links TRBV5-6 to TRBJ2-3, with D possibly TRBD2 on 5 matching bases. Per germline, CDR1 SGHDT and CDR2 YYEEEE. The CDR3 contains 15 residues. V gave up 1 base and J gave up 1 base, with 10 bases separating them. The CDR3 DNA sequence: TGTGCCAGCAGCTTGAGCCTAGCAGGCACAGATACGCAGTATTTT. It translates to CASSLSLAGTDTQYF. Based on the CDR3 plus reference TRBV5-6 and TRBJ2-3, the full variable domain is DAGVTQSPTHLIKTRGQQVTLRCSPKSGHDTVSWYQQALGQGPQFIFQYYEEEERQRGNFPDRFSGHQFPNYSSELNVNALLLGDSALYLCASSLSLAGTDTQYFGPGTRLTVL.

The table lists this clone with a count of one. This CDR3 reads CAISEPRVAGTGNTIYF. DNA for the CDR3: TGTGCCATCAGTGAGCCGAGGGTAGCCGGGACTGGAAACACCATATATTTT. The genes are TRBV10-3 and TRBJ1-3, with D unclear. This CDR3 spans 17 amino acids. V lost 2 bases, J lost 2 bases, and 16 bases lay in between. Germline CDR1 and CDR2: ENHRY and SYGVKD.

The V call is TRBV13, the J call TRBJ1-3; D is perhaps TRBD1 (6 bases). The CDR3 covers 14 residues. Germline assignment: CDR1 PRHDT and CDR2 FYEKMQ (reference sequence). V gave up 5 bases and J gave up 2 bases, with 10 bases separating them. The CDR3 DNA follows: TGTGCCAGCAGCATCGGGACAACTGGAAACACCATATATTTT. It encodes CASSIGTTGNTIYF.

This chain uses TRBV19 with TRBJ2-2, with D perhaps matching TRBD2 (6 bases). Germline V lookup: CDR1 LNHDA, CDR2 SQIVND (reference sequence). Trimming removed 7 bases from V and 5 bases from J, with 17 bases in between. The CDR3 loop spans 15 amino acids. The CDR3 region is CASKRVREGTGELFF. The CDR3 DNA reads as TGTGCCAGTAAGAGGGTGCGGGAAGGTACCGGGGAGCTGTTTTTT.

This clone was counted only a few times. The chain recombines TRBV6-2 or TRBV6-3 with TRBJ1-2, with D uncertain. This CDR3 region has 15 residues. Trimming shortened V by 2 bases and J by 4 bases, and 14 bases separated the two germline ends. Germline lookup yields CDR1 MNHEY and CDR2 SVGEGT. The CDR3 DNA reads as TGTGCCAGCAGTTACGCCGGAGGCTCGGGCTATGGCTACACCTTC. Its translation: CASSYAGGSGYGYTF.

The V call is TRBV7-2, the J call TRBJ2-1; TRBD2 aligns across 7 bases. Germline lookup yields CDR1 SGHTA and CDR2 FQGNSA. The CDR3 contains 16 residues. Trimming cost V 4 bases and J 10 bases; bases outside gene matches: 16. The CDR3 DNA reads as TGTGCCAGCAGCTCCGCCTTGAAGCGGGATCTACAGGAGCAGTTCTTC. Translating it yields CASSSALKRDLQEQFF. The full variable domain, in which reference TRBV7-2 and TRBJ2-1 provide the parts outside the CDR3, is GAGVSQSPSNKVTEKGKDVELRCDPISGHTALYWYRQSLGQGLEFLIYFQGNSAPDKSGLPSDRFSAERTGGSVSTLTIQRTQQEDSAVYLCASSSALKRDLQEQFFGPGTRLTVL.

The J gene is TRBJ1-2, the V gene TRBV5-5; 7 bases are a match to TRBD1. Germline lookup yields CDR1 SGHKS and CDR2 YYEKEE (reference sequence). This CDR3 is built from 16 residues. J was trimmed by 4 bases and V by 0 bases; bases with no gene match: 9. This CDR3 is CASSLVGTASLYGYTF. DNA for the CDR3: TGTGCCAGCAGCTTGGTAGGGACAGCTTCCCTCTATGGCTACACCTTC.

This rearrangement joins TRBV6-5 to TRBJ1-2; D possibly corresponds to TRBD1 (6 bases). This CDR3 comprises 15 residues. From germline, CDR1 is MNHEY and CDR2 SVGAGI. V was pared by 5 bases and J by 0 bases, with 13 bases between. CDR3: CASSTWTEANYGYTF. CDR3 DNA: TGTGCCAGCAGTACCTGGACAGAAGCTAACTATGGCTACACCTTC.

The chain joins TRBV7-2 to TRBJ2-7; the match to TRBD2 covers 11 bases. The J segment lost 2 bases and the V segment lost 2 bases, leaving 5 bases of the junction unmatched. Per the germline V gene, CDR1 is SGHTA and CDR2 is FQGNSA. The CDR3 loop spans 16 amino acids. The CDR3 DNA sequence: TGTGCCAGCAGCTTAAGTAGCGGGGGGGCTGCCTACGAGCAGTACTTC. Translated: CASSLSSGGAAYEQYF.

V gene TRBV6-4 combines with J gene TRBJ1-2; maybe TRBD1 (5 bases). The CDR3 extends over 14 amino acids. The germline V and J ends were trimmed by 5 bases and 2 bases, with 12 bases remaining between them. CDR1 and CDR2 (germline): MRHNA, SNTAGT. The CDR3 nucleotides are TGTGCCAGCAGTCAGACGGACACCAACTATGGCTACACCTTC. This translates into CASSQTDTNYGYTF.

This chain links TRBV5-6 with TRBJ1-2; perhaps TRBD1 as D (5 bases). V was pared by 0 bases and J by 8 bases, with 11 bases between. In germline, CDR1 is SGHDT, CDR2 YYEEEE. The CDR3 length is 13 residues. CDR3 residues: CASSLAGGGGYTF. The CDR3 nucleotides read TGTGCCAGCAGCTTGGCCGGGGGTGGCGGCTACACCTTC.

The rearrangement joins TRBV6-2 or TRBV6-3 to TRBJ2-7; TRBD1 matches at 7 bases. The CDR3 is 15 residues long. V lost 0 bases, J lost 2 bases, and 4 bases stayed unmatched. Looked up from germline, CDR1 is MNHEY and CDR2 is SVGEGT. CDR3 protein: CASSYSEGATYEQYF. The CDR3 DNA reads as TGTGCCAGCAGTTACTCTGAGGGGGCGACCTACGAGCAGTACTTC.

The chain carries TRBV20-1 and TRBJ2-5; no definite D call. Germline CDR1 is DFQATT and CDR2 is SNEGSKA (reference sequence). The CDR3 is 12 amino acids. V gave up 3 bases and J gave up 5 bases, with 10 bases separating them. The CDR3: CSASFGRETQYF. The CDR3 nucleotides read TGCAGTGCTAGTTTCGGTCGGGAGACCCAGTACTTC.

This clone was found a few times. CDR3 in amino acids: CASSPQSTGNSPLHF. The CDR3 coding sequence is TGTGCCAGCAGCCCCCAGTCGACGGGGAATTCACCCCTCCACTTT. This chain connects TRBV6-6 to TRBJ1-6; D ambiguous. This CDR3 contains 15 residues. V gave up 6 bases and J gave up 7 bases, with 16 bases separating them. Germline V CDR1 and CDR2: MNHNY, SVGAGI (reference sequence).

The chain couples TRBV9 to TRBJ2-2; TRBD2 matches 10 bases. The V and J ends lost 4 bases and 2 bases, in that order; junction bases with no gene match: 8. Germline values: CDR1 SGDLS, CDR2 YYNGEE. The CDR3 length is 17 residues. The CDR3 spells CASSRAPLAGNTGELFF. The CDR3, as DNA: TGTGCCAGCAGCAGGGCCCCACTAGCGGGAAACACCGGGGAGCTGTTTTTT.